What follows is one T cell receptor beta chain and its context. The antigen remains undetermined. CDR1 and CDR2 from the germline V gene are ENHRY and SYGVKD. The CDR3 runs 14 residues. Sorts that each held over 250,000 cells were run in triplicate for every CD8+ T cell subset. Within the CD8+ T cell compartment, naive cells were CD45RO-CCR7+CD27+CD95-. 5' RACE that incorporated UMI labels was used to prepare the TRB cDNA libraries. TCRdb reprocessed the 5' RACE reads, with one entry per CDR3 protein and no DNA. The sample table includes about 130,000 distinct CDR3 sequences. This sample was included in a study of CXCR3-negative and CXCR3-positive naive CD8 T cells. Study-level results: Memory CD8+ cells showed much lower diversity, while both naive subsets displayed comparably high diversity. TRB CDR3s were more hydrophobic in CXCR3-positive than in CXCR3-negative naive cells. CXCR3 levels fell partly with cryopreservation; most assays relied on fresh PBMCs.

The gene calls are TRBV10-3 and TRBJ2-5. Source material: naive CXCR3+ CD8+ T cells from blood. Subset meaning: CD45RO-CCR7+CD27+CD95- naive CD8+ T cells expressing CXCR3 (TNR3+). This clonotype originated in a human donor in good health. Some clones in this sample may be carry-over from other donors' samples. This CDR3 reads CAISVSEEQETQYF.